This T cell receptor beta chain was observed in a study of cytomegalovirus exposure and HLA in healthy donors. Whole-study findings and limits: It was 150 to 200 TCR beta chains that were listed as cytomegalovirus-associated. Later analysis indicated greater clonal expansion among HLA-associated TCR beta chains than among equally common other chains.

Germline CDR1 is SGHTA and CDR2 is FQGTGA. The CDR3 spans 14 residues. V lost 2 bases and J 4 bases, leaving 11 bases between the germline ends. The study ran its PCR with 60 Vbeta and 13 Jbeta primers. Only in-frame clones appear in the TCRdb table, and some are missing; sequencing was by immunoSEQ multiplex PCR. This table holds 80,000 to 100,000 clones, about 83% found once. As concerns this clone: Antigen specificity is unknown.

The rearrangement joins TRBV7-3 to TRBJ1-1; D call uncertain. This sequence was found in a female donor in good health and CMV-seropositive. Sequences were obtained from PBMCs. CDR3 in DNA: TGTGCCAGCAGCTTAGGGTCAACGGGCACTGAAGCTTTCTTT. Translating gives CASSLGSTGTEAFF.